A selection of T cell receptor beta chains follows, all from one sample in a study of blood T cell repertoires in COVID-19. The protocol was immunoSEQ multiplex PCR, while the TCRdb copy is restricted to in-frame clones and leaves out a portion. The top ten clones hold about 3.5% of a sample with roughly 250,000 clones, approximately 86% of them seen once. Input material: PBMCs or T cells enriched from blood (not recorded which). The receptors stem from a middle-aged woman with acute COVID-19. Both conserved end residues are part of each CDR3. A D gene is named only where the DNA matches it firmly. The size entry is marked missing in some rows and otherwise reads once, few, many or a size class.

. TRBJ1-4 . TRBV5-1 CASSLTPTVTNEKLFF
. TRBJ1-6 . TRBV7-6 CASSLYDTSGSYNSPLHF
TRBD1 TRBJ2-5 . TRBV14 CASSRFRDRWETQYF
. TRBJ2-7 . TRBV4-1 CASSQDLGYEQYF
. TRBJ2-1 . TRBV18 CASSKENNEQFF
. TRBJ2-5 . TRBV3-1/TRBV3-2 CASSPTPQETQYF
. TRBJ2-7 . TRBV6-5 CASSRAGAYEQYF
. TRBJ1-5 . TRBV24-1 CASPPGGPFQPQHF
TRBD1 TRBJ2-7 . TRBV11-2 CASSLGTDDEQYF
TRBD2 TRBJ2-7 . TRBV19 CASSGTRGGRYYEQYF
. TRBJ2-5 once TRBV7-2 CASSLGEFSETQYF
. TRBJ1-2 once TRBV14 CASSQELREHTF
. TRBJ1-2 . TRBV24-1 CGGGYGYTF
. TRBJ2-1 . TRBV3-1/TRBV3-2 CASSQLYEQFF
TRBD2 TRBJ2-2 . TRBV9 CASSVDKTSGSHTGELFF